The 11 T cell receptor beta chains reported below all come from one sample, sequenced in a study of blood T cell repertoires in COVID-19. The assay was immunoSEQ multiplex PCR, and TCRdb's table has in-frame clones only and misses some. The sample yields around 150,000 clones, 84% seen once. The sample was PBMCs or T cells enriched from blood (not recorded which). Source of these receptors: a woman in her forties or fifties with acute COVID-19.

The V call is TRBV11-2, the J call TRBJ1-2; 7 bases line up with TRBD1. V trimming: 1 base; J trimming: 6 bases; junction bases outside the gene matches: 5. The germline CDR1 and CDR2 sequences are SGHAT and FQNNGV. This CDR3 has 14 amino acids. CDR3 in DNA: TGTGCCAGCAGCTTAGTCCAGGGGGGAAATGGCTACACCTTC. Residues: CASSLVQGGNGYTF.

The CDR3 here is CASSNGQGSYNEQFF. DNA for the CDR3: TGTGCCAGTAGTAACGGACAGGGTTCCTACAATGAGCAGTTCTTC. The chain links TRBV19 to TRBJ2-1; 8 nucleotides match TRBD1. V shed 4 bases and J 1 base; nucleotides not matched to a gene: 3. Germline V CDR1 and CDR2: LNHDA, SQIVND (reference sequence). This CDR3 spans 15 amino acids.

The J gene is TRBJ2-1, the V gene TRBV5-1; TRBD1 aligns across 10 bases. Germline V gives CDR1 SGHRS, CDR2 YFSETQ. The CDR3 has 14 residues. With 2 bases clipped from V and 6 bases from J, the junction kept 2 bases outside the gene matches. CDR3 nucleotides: TGCGCCAGCAGCTTCGGGACAGGGGTCAATGAGCAGTTCTTC. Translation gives CASSFGTGVNEQFF.

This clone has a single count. The CDR3 here is CASSGGTNEKLFF. The CDR3 DNA reads TGTGCCAGCAGCGGCGGAACTAATGAAAAACTGTTTTTT. This chain links TRBV11-2 with TRBJ1-4; D is unclear. The V and J ends lost 5 bases and 1 base respectively, with 5 bases between them. The CDR3 loop spans 13 amino acids. Germline V gene lookup returns CDR1 SGHAT and CDR2 FQNNGV.

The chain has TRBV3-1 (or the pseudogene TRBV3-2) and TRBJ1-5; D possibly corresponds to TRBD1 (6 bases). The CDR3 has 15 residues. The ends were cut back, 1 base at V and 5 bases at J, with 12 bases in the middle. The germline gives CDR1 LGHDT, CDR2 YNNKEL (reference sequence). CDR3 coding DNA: TGTGCCAGCAGCCAAGTGGCAGGGGCGGATCAGCCCCAGCATTTT. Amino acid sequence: CASSQVAGADQPQHF.

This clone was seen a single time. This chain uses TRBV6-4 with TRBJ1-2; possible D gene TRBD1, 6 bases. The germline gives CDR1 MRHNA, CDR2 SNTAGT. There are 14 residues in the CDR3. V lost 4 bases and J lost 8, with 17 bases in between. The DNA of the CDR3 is TGTGCCAGCAGTGTGGGGGCGGCCTCAGGAGGCTACACCTTC. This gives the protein CASSVGAASGGYTF.

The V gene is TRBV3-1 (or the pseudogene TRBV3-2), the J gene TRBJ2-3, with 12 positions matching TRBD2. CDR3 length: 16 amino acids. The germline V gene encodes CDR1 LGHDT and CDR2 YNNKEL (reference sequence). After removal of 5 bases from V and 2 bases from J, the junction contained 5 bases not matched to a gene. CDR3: CASSFGLAGTTDTQYF. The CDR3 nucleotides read TGTGCCAGCAGCTTTGGACTAGCGGGAACCACAGATACGCAGTATTTT.

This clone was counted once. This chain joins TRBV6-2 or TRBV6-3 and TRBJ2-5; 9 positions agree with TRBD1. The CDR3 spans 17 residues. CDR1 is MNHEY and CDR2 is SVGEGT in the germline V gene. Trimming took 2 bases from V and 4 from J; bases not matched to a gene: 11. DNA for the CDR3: TGTGCCAGCAGTTACGGTTCGTTGAACAGGGGGCGAGAGACCCAGTACTTC. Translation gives CASSYGSLNRGRETQYF.

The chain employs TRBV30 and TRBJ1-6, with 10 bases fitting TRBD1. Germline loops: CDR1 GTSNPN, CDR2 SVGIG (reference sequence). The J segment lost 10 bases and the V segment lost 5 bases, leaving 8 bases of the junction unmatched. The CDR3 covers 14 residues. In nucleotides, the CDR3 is TGTGCCTGGGGCCCGGGACAGGGGATCTCACCCCTCCACTTT. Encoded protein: CAWGPGQGISPLHF.

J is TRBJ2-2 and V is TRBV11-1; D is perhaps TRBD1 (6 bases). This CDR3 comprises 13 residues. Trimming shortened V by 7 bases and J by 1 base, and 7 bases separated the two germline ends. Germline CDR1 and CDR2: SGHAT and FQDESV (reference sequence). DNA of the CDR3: TGTGCCAGCAAGGACAGGAACACCGGGGAGCTGTTTTTT. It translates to CASKDRNTGELFF.

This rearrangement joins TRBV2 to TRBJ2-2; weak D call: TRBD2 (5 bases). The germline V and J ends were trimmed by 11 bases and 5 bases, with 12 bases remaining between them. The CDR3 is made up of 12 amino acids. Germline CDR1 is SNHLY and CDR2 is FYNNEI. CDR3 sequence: CASGRGTGELFF. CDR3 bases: TGTGCCTCAGGCCGGGGAACCGGGGAGCTGTTTTTT.